The clone carrying this T cell receptor beta chain has just a few counts. Its target is unknown. TCRdb passed the reads through MiXCR, listing each CDR3 protein once. Among about 310,000 distinct CDR3 sequences listed, about a sixth were seen once. This specimen comes from a study of T cell repertoires in cytomegalovirus infection. For the study at large: Matching HLA type and CMV infection were both indicated by public TCR beta signatures.

Study results and caveats: Totalled public TCR beta family frequency picked out people who carried CMV plus the relevant HLA. It was HLA-C-restricted CMV-specific TCR beta clonotypes that dominated the response ex vivo.

Germline V lookup: CDR1 DFQATT, CDR2 SNEGSKA (reference sequence). Deletions cut 0 bases from V and 1 base from J, with 9 bases between. The CDR3 is made up of 14 amino acids. This clonotype was obtained from a human donor in good health (CMV status not recorded). Some clones in this sample may be carry-over from other donors' samples. The rearrangement uses TRBV20-1 and TRBJ1-1, with TRBD1 as a possible D gene (6 bases). Sequencing input: PBMCs. CDR3 bases: TGCAGTGCTAGAGACAGGGGAGGGAACACTGAAGCTTTCTTT. It translates to CSARDRGGNTEAFF.